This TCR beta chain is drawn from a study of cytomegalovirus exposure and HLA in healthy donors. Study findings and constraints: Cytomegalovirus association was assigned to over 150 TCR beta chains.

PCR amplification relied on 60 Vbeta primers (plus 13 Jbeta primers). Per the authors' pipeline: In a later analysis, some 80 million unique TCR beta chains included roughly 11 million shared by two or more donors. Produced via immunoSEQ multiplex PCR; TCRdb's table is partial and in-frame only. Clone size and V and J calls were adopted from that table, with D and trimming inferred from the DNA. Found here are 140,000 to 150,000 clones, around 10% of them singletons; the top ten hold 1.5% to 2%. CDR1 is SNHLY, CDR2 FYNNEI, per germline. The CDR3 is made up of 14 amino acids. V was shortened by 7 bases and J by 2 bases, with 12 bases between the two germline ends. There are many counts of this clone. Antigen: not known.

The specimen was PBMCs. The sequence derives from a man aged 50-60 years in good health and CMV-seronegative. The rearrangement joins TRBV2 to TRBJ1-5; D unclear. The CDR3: CASTSRQGNQPQHF. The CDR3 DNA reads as TGTGCCAGCACCTCCAGGCAGGGCAATCAGCCCCAGCATTTT. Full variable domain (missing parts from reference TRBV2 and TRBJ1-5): EPEVTQTPSHQVTQMGQEVILRCVPISNHLYFYWYRQILGQKVEFLVSFYNNEISEKSEIFDDQFSVERPDGSNFTLKIRSTKLEDSAMYFCASTSRQGNQPQHFGDGTRLSIL.